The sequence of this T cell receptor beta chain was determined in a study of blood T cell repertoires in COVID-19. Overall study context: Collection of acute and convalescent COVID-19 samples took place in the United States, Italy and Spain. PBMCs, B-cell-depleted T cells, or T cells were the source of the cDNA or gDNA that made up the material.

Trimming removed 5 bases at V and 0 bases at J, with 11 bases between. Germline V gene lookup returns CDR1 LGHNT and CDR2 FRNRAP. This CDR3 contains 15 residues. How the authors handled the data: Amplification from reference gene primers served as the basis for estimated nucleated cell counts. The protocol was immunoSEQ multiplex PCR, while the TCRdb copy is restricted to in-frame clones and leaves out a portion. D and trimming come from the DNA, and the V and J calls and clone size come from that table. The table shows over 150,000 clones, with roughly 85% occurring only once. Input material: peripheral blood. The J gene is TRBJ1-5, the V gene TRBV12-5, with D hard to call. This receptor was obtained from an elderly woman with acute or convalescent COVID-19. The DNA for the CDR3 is TGTGCTAGTGGTCTAGACGCCTATAGCAATCAGCCCCAGCATTTT. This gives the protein CASGLDAYSNQPQHF.